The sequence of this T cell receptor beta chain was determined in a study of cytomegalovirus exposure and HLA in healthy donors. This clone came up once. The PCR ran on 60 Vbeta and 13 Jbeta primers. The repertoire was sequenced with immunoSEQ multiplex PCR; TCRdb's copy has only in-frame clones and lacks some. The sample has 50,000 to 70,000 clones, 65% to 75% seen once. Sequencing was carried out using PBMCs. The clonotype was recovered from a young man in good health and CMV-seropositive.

Here the CDR3 DNA reads TGTGCCAGCAGCAGGAGCGGGAGATATAGCAATCAGCCCCAGCATTTT. Encoded protein: CASSRSGRYSNQPQHF. V usage is TRBV5-5 and J usage is TRBJ1-5; D gene unclear. Per germline, CDR1 SGHKS and CDR2 YYEKEE (reference sequence). The CDR3 has 16 residues. V was trimmed by 4 bases and J by 0 bases, leaving 14 bases between them.